These 20 T cell receptor beta chains came from one sample sequenced in a study of graft-versus-host responses after intestinal transplantation. Their target antigens are unknown. Method: immunoSEQ multiplex PCR; TCRdb's copy keeps in-frame clones and lacks some. Among over 75,000 clones listed, roughly 90% were seen once. Source: unstimulated CD8+ T cells sorted from spleen or lymph node cells, taken before transplant. The receptors come from a human donor who was the organ donor for an intestinal transplant.

J is TRBJ2-7 and V is TRBV9; 7 bases fit TRBD1. This CDR3 has 15 residues. The trim removed 0 bases at V and 1 base at J, leaving 4 bases unmatched. CDR1 is SGDLS and CDR2 is YYNGEE in the germline V gene. This chain's CDR3 is CASSVAGTDSYEQYF. CDR3 bases: TGTGCCAGCAGCGTAGCCGGGACAGATTCCTACGAGCAGTACTTC.

The chain uses TRBV27 and TRBJ1-4, with 9 bases identical to TRBD1. The CDR3 is 15 amino acids. The trim removed 5 bases at V and 7 bases at J, leaving 8 bases unmatched. In germline, CDR1 is MNHEY, CDR2 SMNVEV (reference sequence). This chain's CDR3 is CASSHTGGLREKLFF. DNA for the CDR3: TGTGCCAGCAGTCATACAGGGGGCTTACGTGAAAAACTGTTTTTT.

The rearrangement uses TRBV4-1 and TRBJ2-6, with 10 bases that match TRBD1. The J segment lost 1 base and the V segment lost 1 base, leaving 13 bases of the junction unmatched. Germline CDR1 reads MGHRA; CDR2 reads YSYEKL. The length of the CDR3 is 21 residues. The chain's CDR3 is CASSQGSPWDRGPSGANVLTF. In nucleotides, the CDR3 is TGCGCCAGCAGCCAAGGTAGTCCCTGGGACAGGGGACCTTCTGGGGCCAACGTCCTGACTTTC.

The rearrangement links TRBV7-8 to TRBJ2-7; the D is unclear. The CDR3 spans 14 residues. The germline CDR1 and CDR2 sequences are SGHVS and FQNEAQ. Trimming removed 2 bases at V and 1 base at J, with 9 bases between. This CDR3 reads CASSLFARSYEQYF. The CDR3 DNA follows: TGTGCCAGCAGCTTATTCGCCAGGTCCTACGAGCAGTACTTC.

This chain links TRBV30 with TRBJ2-7, with a weak D call TRBD2 (6 bases). Germline CDR1 reads GTSNPN; CDR2 reads SVGIG (reference sequence). The CDR3 length is 12 residues. Trimming took 7 bases from V and 2 from J, leaving 12 bases between them. The CDR3 sequence is CASTGVAYEQYF. The CDR3 bases are TGTGCCTCGACGGGGGTCGCCTACGAGCAGTACTTC.

This chain joins TRBV5-6 and TRBJ1-1; TRBD1 might be the D (6 bases). Germline loops: CDR1 SGHDT, CDR2 YYEEEE. This CDR3 spans 14 amino acids. Deletions cut 4 bases from V and 2 bases from J, with 12 bases between. CDR3 in DNA: TGTGCCAGCAGCCCCGGGACATCAAACACTGAAGCTTTCTTT. This encodes CASSPGTSNTEAFF.

J is TRBJ1-1 and V is TRBV29-1, with a possible D match to TRBD1 (5 bases). Between the trimmed V and J ends, which lost 7 bases and 4 bases, there was a span of 16 bases. The CDR3 is made up of 13 amino acids. Germline CDR1 is SQVTM and CDR2 is ANQGSEA. The CDR3: CSAPLGGGTEAFF. CDR3 DNA: TGCAGCGCCCCCCTGGGGGGGGGCACTGAAGCTTTCTTT.

The gene calls are TRBV7-6 and TRBJ2-1, with D possibly being TRBD2 (5 bases). Germline loops: CDR1 SGHVS, CDR2 FNYEAQ. The length of the CDR3 is 16 residues. With 5 bases removed from V and 0 bases from J, the gap between germline ends came to 14 bases. The CDR3, as DNA: TGTGCCAGCAGCCCCGAAGCGGTCCACTCCTACAATGAGCAGTTCTTC. This encodes CASSPEAVHSYNEQFF.

This clone is a singleton in its sample. The rearrangement uses TRBV28 and TRBJ2-3; D is possibly TRBD1 (5 bases). In germline, CDR1 is MDHEN, CDR2 SYDVKM. CDR3 length: 15 residues. V dropped 6 bases and J dropped 4 bases, with 17 bases sitting between them. The CDR3 is CASSRRTQGADTQYF. In DNA, the CDR3 is TGTGCCAGCAGCAGAAGGACCCAAGGGGCAGATACGCAGTATTTT. Using reference TRBV28 and TRBJ2-3 for the parts outside the CDR3, the full variable domain is DVKVTQSSRYLVKRTGEKVFLECVQDMDHENMFWYRQDPGLGLRLIYFSYDVKMKEKGDIPEGYSVSREKKERFSLILESASTNQTSMYLCASSRRTQGADTQYFGPGTRLTVL.

This sequence joins TRBV7-6 and TRBJ2-7; D might be TRBD1 (6 bases). Trimming removed 2 bases at V and 4 bases at J, with 12 bases between. CDR1 is SGHVS and CDR2 is FNYEAQ in the germline V gene. The CDR3 is 14 amino acids. The chain's CDR3 is CASSLRSGAYEQYF. The CDR3 nucleotides read TGTGCCAGCAGCTTACGGTCAGGGGCGTACGAGCAGTACTTC.

This CDR3 is CASTGATGDEQYF. The CDR3 DNA follows: TGTGCCAGCACGGGCGCCACAGGGGACGAGCAGTACTTC. This chain joins TRBV6-5 and TRBJ2-7; TRBD1 aligns across 7 bases. Looked up from germline, CDR1 is MNHEY and CDR2 is SVGAGI. This CDR3 has 13 amino acids. V gave up 7 bases and J gave up 5 bases; unmatched junction bases: 8.

The chain has TRBV4-2 and TRBJ2-1, with 9 positions matching TRBD1. The germline CDR1 and CDR2 sequences are LGHNA and YNFKEQ. CDR3 length: 17 residues. V lost 0 bases, J lost 7 bases, and 10 bases stayed unmatched. In DNA, the CDR3 is TGTGCCAGCAGCCAAGATTGGGGGACAGGGACGGGGAATGAGCAGTTCTTC. It yields the protein CASSQDWGTGTGNEQFF.

Written as DNA, the CDR3 is TGTGCCAGCAGCAGACTAGTGTTCCCCACCGGGGAGCTGTTTTTT. Translating it yields CASSRLVFPTGELFF. The chain recombines TRBV27 with TRBJ2-2; the D gene is possibly TRBD2 (6 bases). There are 15 residues in the CDR3. Germline loops: CDR1 MNHEY, CDR2 SMNVEV (reference sequence). Deletions cut 6 bases from V and 4 bases from J, with 15 bases between.

V usage is TRBV5-1 and J usage is TRBJ1-2; D might be TRBD1 (5 bases). CDR1 is SGHRS, CDR2 YFSETQ, per germline. This CDR3 spans 15 amino acids. V shed 2 bases and J shed 4 bases, with 15 bases lying between them. This CDR3 is CASSLSQQGTYGYTF. DNA of the CDR3: TGCGCCAGCAGCTTATCACAGCAGGGCACCTATGGCTACACCTTC.

This chain links TRBV2 with TRBJ2-5; no clear D gene. Trimming took 1 base from V and 1 from J, leaving 10 bases between them. Germline lookup yields CDR1 SNHLY and CDR2 FYNNEI. This CDR3 has 15 amino acids. The CDR3 region is CASSEGTEIQETQYF. CDR3 bases: TGTGCCAGCAGTGAAGGAACAGAAATCCAAGAGACCCAGTACTTC.

The chain employs TRBV10-1 and TRBJ2-3; tentatively, D is TRBD2 (6 bases). Germline-derived CDR1 and CDR2 are WNHNN and SYGVQD (reference sequence). CDR3 size: 17 residues. V was pared by 2 bases and J by 1 base, with 16 bases between. Here the CDR3 reads CASSERGLGLRTDTQYF. The CDR3 nucleotides read TGCGCCAGCAGTGAGCGAGGTTTGGGACTGCGCACAGATACGCAGTATTTT.

This clone was recorded a few times. The rearrangement uses TRBV7-2 and TRBJ2-2; 9 bases fit TRBD2. After removal of 0 bases from V and 5 bases from J, the junction contained 1 base not matched to a gene. Per the germline V gene, CDR1 is SGHTA and CDR2 is FQGNSA. This CDR3 region has 15 residues. CDR3 sequence: CASSLALAGTGELFF. The CDR3 DNA follows: TGTGCCAGCAGCTTAGCTCTAGCGGGGACCGGGGAGCTGTTTTTT.

This CDR3 is CASSKSGAKDKPYEQYF. CDR3 DNA: TGTGCCAGCAGCAAAAGTGGTGCGAAGGACAAGCCCTACGAGCAGTACTTC. This chain links TRBV21-1 with TRBJ2-7; the table gives TRBD1 as D, unverified against the DNA. TRBV21-1 is classified as a pseudogene. The CDR3 loop spans 17 amino acids.

The chain links TRBV27 to TRBJ2-7, with TRBD2 identical over 7 bases. The CDR3 has 15 residues. Trimming at V came to 6 bases and at J to 0 bases, leaving 8 bases not matched to a gene. Germline V gene sequence: CDR1 MNHEY, CDR2 SMNVEV (reference sequence). CDR3 nucleotide sequence: TGTGCCAGCAGCCCAGCCGGGGGGAGCTCCTACGAGCAGTACTTC. Translating it yields CASSPAGGSSYEQYF.

This clone was counted a single time. The V gene is TRBV4-1, the J gene TRBJ1-2; maybe TRBD1 (5 bases). The CDR3 sequence is 12 residues long. Per the germline V gene, CDR1 is MGHRA and CDR2 is YSYEKL. V was cut by 9 bases and J by 7 bases, with 15 bases left in between. This CDR3 is CASRDSQLGYTF. CDR3 nucleotide sequence: TGCGCCAGTCGGGACTCTCAACTTGGCTACACCTTC.